This T cell receptor (beta chain) was recovered during a study of response to subunit inactivated influenza vaccine. General observations from the study: The authors proposed limited new T cell recruitment per seasonal influenza vaccination.

TCRdb re-called the RT-PCR reads with MiXCR, one entry per CDR3 protein. The table includes fewer than 700,000 distinct CDR3 sequences, 13% detected once. With respect to this clonotype: As yet, its antigen is unknown.

The J segment lost 3 bases and the V segment lost 3 bases, leaving 2 bases of the junction unmatched. CDR3 length: 13 amino acids. Germline loops: CDR1 DFQATT, CDR2 SNEGSKA (reference sequence). This chain uses TRBV20-1 with TRBJ1-2; 9 positions match TRBD1. The source material was PBMCs from blood, sampled roughly 45 days after vaccination. The sequence was collected from a man in his forties or fifties who received an inactivated influenza vaccine. The CDR3 reads CSARGDRDYGYTF. The CDR3 DNA is TGCAGTGCTAGGGGGGACAGGGACTATGGCTACACCTTC.